The next 25 T cell receptor beta chains were all read from a single sample in a study of blood T cells in healthy people across ages. Then a second PCR, running about 6 to 11 cycles, was carried out with a sample-barcoded 5' primer and a J-beta primer mix. TCRdb called the 5' RACE reads again in MiXCR, with one record for every CDR3 protein. The profile covers about 590,000 distinct CDR3 sequences, with approximately 30% appearing a single time and approximately 15% taken by the ten largest. Material: blood. The receptor set was obtained from a woman aged 80 or over in good health.

This clonotype came up many times. The CDR3 nucleotides are TGTGCCAGCGGAAAGACAGGTCCCTATGGCTACACCTTC. It is translated as CASGKTGPYGYTF. This chain connects TRBV12-3 or TRBV12-4 to TRBJ1-2, with D possibly matching TRBD1 (6 bases). The length of the CDR3 is 13 residues. Trimming removed 8 bases at V and 4 bases at J, with 14 bases between.

The sample holds a few counts of this clonotype. The rearrangement joins TRBV6-1 to TRBJ2-2; D call uncertain. Germline V gene data show CDR1 as MNHNS and CDR2 as SASEGT. This CDR3 has 14 residues. Trimming cost V 3 bases and J 3 bases, with 8 bases left between them. CDR3 in amino acids: CASSDLWDTGELFF. Written as DNA, the CDR3 is TGTGCCAGCAGTGATTTATGGGACACCGGGGAGCTGTTTTTT.

This clonotype was recorded many times. The rearrangement uses TRBV7-9 and TRBJ1-5; no clear D. The germline V gene has CDR1 SEHNR and CDR2 FQNEAQ (reference sequence). Trimming shortened V by 6 bases and J by 4 bases, and 7 bases separated the two germline ends. The CDR3 totals 12 residues. The CDR3 is CASSFQNQPQHF. The CDR3 nucleotides read TGTGCCAGCAGTTTTCAAAATCAGCCCCAGCATTTT.

This clonotype was seen at least ten times. The rearrangement links TRBV7-2 to TRBJ2-1; D is unresolved. The V end was cut by 5 bases, the J end by 10 bases, with 9 bases between. The germline V gene has CDR1 SGHTA and CDR2 FQGNSA. The length of the CDR3 is 11 residues. The chain's CDR3 is CASSLRLEQFF. CDR3 in DNA: TGTGCCAGCAGCCTAAGACTGGAGCAGTTCTTC.

The sample holds one count of this clonotype. V is TRBV29-1 and J is TRBJ1-1, with 11 positions matching TRBD1. CDR1 and CDR2 (germline): SQVTM, ANQGSEA. CDR3 size: 12 residues. Germline trimming cut 7 bases from V and 8 bases from J; bases unmatched to any gene: 6. The CDR3 DNA reads as TGCAGCGCCGGACAGGGGGCGGCCGAAGCTTTCTTT. Translated: CSAGQGAAEAFF. Variable domain in full (rest from reference TRBV29-1 and TRBJ1-1): SAVISQKPSRDICQRGTSLTIQCQVDSQVTMMFWYRQQPGQSLTLIATANQGSEATYESGFVIDKFPISRPNLTFSTLTVSNMSPEDSSIYLCSAGQGAAEAFFGQGTRLTVV.

Ten or more counts support this clonotype. V gene TRBV20-1 combines with J gene TRBJ2-3; TRBD1 might be the D (6 bases). The CDR3 extends over 15 amino acids. Germline CDR1 reads DFQATT; CDR2 reads SNEGSKA (reference sequence). The V gene lost 3 bases and the J gene lost 0 bases, with 13 bases spanning the gap. CDR3 amino acids: CSASQMDSSTDTQYF. In nucleotides, the CDR3 is TGCAGTGCTAGCCAAATGGACAGTAGCACAGATACGCAGTATTTT.

This chain connects TRBV7-2 to TRBJ1-1, with a tentative D call TRBD1 (5 bases). This CDR3 spans 14 amino acids. Trimming pared 8 bases from V and 5 bases from J, leaving 18 bases between. The germline CDR1 and CDR2 sequences are SGHTA and FQGNSA. CDR3 nucleotide sequence: TGTGCCAGCGGCGCCTCAGGGTATAGTACTGAAGCTTTCTTT. This translates into CASGASGYSTEAFF. The whole variable domain, remainder taken from reference TRBV7-2 and TRBJ1-1, is GAGVSQSPSNKVTEKGKDVELRCDPISGHTALYWYRQSLGQGLEFLIYFQGNSAPDKSGLPSDRFSAERTGGSVSTLTIQRTQQEDSAVYLCASGASGYSTEAFFGQGTRLTVV.

Concerning this clonotype itself: A much larger clone sits a single nucleotide away, making a read error possible. The chain uses TRBV20-1 and TRBJ2-1; 12 bases map to TRBD1. This CDR3 spans 16 amino acids. V trimming: 2 bases; J trimming: 10 bases; junction bases outside the gene matches: 12. Germline CDR1 is DFQATT and CDR2 is SNEGSKA (reference sequence). DNA of the CDR3: TGCAGTGCTAGAAGTCGACCGGGACAGGGGGCAAAGGAGCAGTTCTTC. Its translation is CSARSRPGQGAKEQFF.

At least ten counts were recorded for this clonotype. The V and J genes are TRBV5-6 and TRBJ2-7, with 7 nucleotides matching TRBD1. The CDR3 loop spans 13 amino acids. CDR1 SGHDT and CDR2 YYEEEE come from the germline V gene. Trimming took 4 bases from V and 6 from J; bases not matched to a gene: 7. In nucleotides, the CDR3 is TGTGCCAGCAGCCACGACAGGGATCGCGAGCAGTACTTC. Amino acid sequence: CASSHDRDREQYF.

The rearrangement links TRBV4-1 to TRBJ2-2; D is undetermined. Trimming stripped 3 bases from V and 2 bases from J, with 7 bases between. The CDR3 covers 14 residues. The V gene's germline CDR1 is MGHRA and CDR2 YSYEKL. Here the CDR3 reads CASSHPVNTGELFF. In DNA, the CDR3 is TGCGCCAGCAGCCATCCCGTCAACACCGGGGAGCTGTTTTTT.

The chain has TRBV28 and TRBJ1-6; D is perhaps TRBD1 (5 bases). Germline lookup yields CDR1 MDHEN and CDR2 SYDVKM. This CDR3 contains 12 residues. Trimming removed 6 bases at V and 13 bases at J, with 13 bases between. This chain's CDR3 is CASRAPGGPLHF. For the CDR3, the DNA is TGTGCCAGCAGAGCGCCCGGGGGGCCCCTCCACTTT.

This clonotype showed up just a few times. A much larger clone lies one base from this, so it may be a read error. This rearrangement joins TRBV6-5 to TRBJ2-7; 8 nucleotides align to TRBD1. Per the germline V gene, CDR1 is MNHEY and CDR2 is SVGAGI. This CDR3 region has 14 residues. The V gene end was trimmed by 0 bases and the J gene end by 7 bases; junction bases not matched to a gene: 5. CDR3 sequence: CASSYSGQVNEQYF. Written as DNA, the CDR3 is TGTGCCAGCAGTTACTCGGGACAGGTTAATGAGCAGTACTTC.

This clonotype turned up a few times. The chain links TRBV30 to TRBJ1-1; no definite D call. V was cut by 0 bases and J by 3 bases, with 8 bases left in between. CDR1 is GTSNPN, CDR2 SVGIG, per germline (reference sequence). The CDR3 is 13 amino acids. CDR3 sequence: CAWSVLSDTEAFF. DNA for the CDR3: TGTGCCTGGAGTGTACTAAGTGACACTGAAGCTTTCTTT.

This clonotype was recorded many times. The CDR3 region has the DNA TGCGCCAGCAGCTCGGAACCGGGGGCCTATGGCTACACCTTC. The encoded protein is CASSSEPGAYGYTF. The chain links TRBV5-1 to TRBJ1-2; D might be TRBD1 (6 bases). The germline V gene has CDR1 SGHRS and CDR2 YFSETQ. The CDR3 runs 14 residues. V dropped 3 bases and J dropped 4 bases, with 13 bases sitting between them.

This clonotype was recorded a few times. The gene calls are TRBV19 and TRBJ1-1; D not resolved. Germline V gives CDR1 LNHDA, CDR2 SQIVND (reference sequence). V lost 5 bases and J 8 bases, leaving 12 bases between the germline ends. The CDR3 covers 12 residues. The CDR3 DNA is TGTGCCAGTAGTTCCTCCATTACCGAAGCTTTCTTT. Translated, it gives CASSSSITEAFF. Drawing the rest from reference TRBV19 and TRBJ1-1, the complete variable domain is DGGITQSPKYLFRKEGQNVTLSCEQNLNHDAMYWYRQDPGQGLRLIYYSQIVNDFQKGDIAEGYSVSREKKESFPLTVTSAQKNPTAFYLCASSSSITEAFFGQGTRLTVV.

This clonotype was seen once. At one end the junction does not follow the germline gene, possibly because of a read error. The J gene is TRBJ1-4, the V gene TRBV20-1; the D gene is possibly TRBD1 (5 bases). Per the germline V gene, CDR1 is DFQATT and CDR2 is SNEGSKA (reference sequence). CDR3 size: 17 residues. CDR3 in DNA: TGCAGTGCTCTCTATCCGTCCGGGCGGACAACTAATGAAAAACGGTTTTTT. It specifies CSALYPSGRTTNEKRFF.

This clonotype was observed at least ten times. The chain links TRBV20-1 to TRBJ1-2, with 9 bases aligning to TRBD1. The CDR3 has 13 amino acids. CDR1 and CDR2 (germline): DFQATT, SNEGSKA (reference sequence). V was clipped by 5 bases and J by 6 bases; unmatched bases: 7. The CDR3 coding sequence is TGCAGTGCTCGATCAAACAGGGGGCATGGCTACACCTTC. As protein: CSARSNRGHGYTF.

In this sample, this clonotype turned up many times. The genes are TRBV20-1 and TRBJ1-6; D remains unclear. There are 14 residues in the CDR3. The germline gives CDR1 DFQATT, CDR2 SNEGSKA (reference sequence). The V gene lost 0 bases and the J gene lost 11 bases, with 14 bases spanning the gap. The DNA of the CDR3 is TGCAGTGCTAGAGAAGGAGAATTGCGGACACCCCTCCACTTT. Amino acid sequence: CSAREGELRTPLHF.

The rearrangement links TRBV15 to TRBJ2-7; D is unresolved. The V gene lost 3 bases and the J gene lost 6 bases, with 12 bases spanning the gap. Germline-derived CDR1 and CDR2 are LNHNV and YYDKDF (reference sequence). The CDR3 sequence is 13 residues long. The CDR3 spells CATSSLFRGEQYF. The DNA for the CDR3 is TGTGCCACCAGCAGCCTCTTTCGAGGCGAGCAGTACTTC.

This clonotype was counted a few times. The gene calls are TRBV4-2 and TRBJ2-7; 10 bases agree with TRBD1. Germline-derived CDR1 and CDR2 are LGHNA and YNFKEQ. Losses at the gene ends were 1 base for V and 6 bases for J; bases not matched to a gene: 3. CDR3 size: 14 residues. The CDR3 sequence: CASSQGGQGREQYF. In DNA, the CDR3 is TGTGCCAGCAGCCAAGGGGGACAGGGGCGCGAGCAGTACTTC.

The rearrangement links TRBV6-5 to TRBJ2-7; the match to TRBD1 covers 10 bases. The junction had 7 bases not matched to a gene; V was cut back by 2 bases and J by 3 bases. This CDR3 contains 16 residues. Germline-derived CDR1 and CDR2 are MNHEY and SVGAGI. CDR3 residues: CASSYVATGGGYEQYF. CDR3 nucleotide sequence: TGTGCCAGCAGTTACGTCGCGACAGGGGGCGGCTACGAGCAGTACTTC.

As for this clonotype: A read error may be the cause here, since a much bigger clone is one base away. The CDR3 does not close with the conserved phenylalanine or tryptophan, likely indicating a read error. CDR3 region: CASSQDFSYGYTC. The CDR3 coding sequence is TGTGCCAGCAGCCAAGATTTTAGCTATGGCTACACCTGC. The V gene is TRBV3-1, the J gene TRBJ1-2; D gene uncertain. V was pared by 0 bases and J by 4 bases, with 6 bases between. Germline-derived CDR1 and CDR2 are LGHDT and YNNKEL (reference sequence). The CDR3 runs 13 residues.

The table lists this clonotype with a few counts. A single base separates this from a much larger clone, so it may be a read error. The chain uses TRBV7-2 and TRBJ2-5, with D perhaps assigned TRBD1 or TRBD2 (7 bases each). This CDR3 has 15 residues. Looked up from germline, CDR1 is SGHTA and CDR2 is FQGNSA. The CDR3 protein is CASSLRGGYQEAQYF. The CDR3 nucleotides are TGTGCCAGCAGCCTCAGGGGGGGGTACCAAGAGGCCCAGTACTTC.

As for this clonotype: A clone one base away is much larger, so this may be a read error. V gene TRBV5-1 combines with J gene TRBJ2-5; 10 bases are shared with TRBD2. V was clipped by 0 bases and J by 11 bases; unmatched bases: 10. The CDR3 consists of 15 residues. Germline lookup yields CDR1 SGHRS and CDR2 YFSETQ. This CDR3 is CASSLERGGLGEQYF. In DNA form, the CDR3 reads TGCGCCAGCAGCTTGGAGCGGGGGGGCCTCGGAGAGCAGTACTTC.

This clonotype was detected a few times. One base away lies a much larger clone, so this may be a sequencing read error. This chain joins TRBV5-4 and TRBJ2-1; D is undetermined. The J call is uncertain, as TRBJ2-7 better fits the DNA end. The germline V gene encodes CDR1 SGHNT and CDR2 YYREEE (reference sequence). This CDR3 is 15 amino acids long. This chain's CDR3 is CASSSDGDFYNEQYF. The CDR3 DNA sequence: TGTGCCAGCAGCAGCGACGGTGACTTTTACAATGAGCAGTACTTC.